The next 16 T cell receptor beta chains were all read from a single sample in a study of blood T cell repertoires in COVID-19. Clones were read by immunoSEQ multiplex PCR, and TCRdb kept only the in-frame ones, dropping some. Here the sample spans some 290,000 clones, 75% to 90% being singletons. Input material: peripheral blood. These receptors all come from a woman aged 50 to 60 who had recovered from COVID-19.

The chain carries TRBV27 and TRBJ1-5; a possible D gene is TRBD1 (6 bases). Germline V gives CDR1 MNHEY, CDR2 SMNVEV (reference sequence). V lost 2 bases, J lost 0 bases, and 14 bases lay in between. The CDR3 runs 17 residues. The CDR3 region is CASSLSRTAYSNQPQHF. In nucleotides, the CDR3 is TGTGCCAGCAGTTTAAGTCGGACAGCGTATAGCAATCAGCCCCAGCATTTT.

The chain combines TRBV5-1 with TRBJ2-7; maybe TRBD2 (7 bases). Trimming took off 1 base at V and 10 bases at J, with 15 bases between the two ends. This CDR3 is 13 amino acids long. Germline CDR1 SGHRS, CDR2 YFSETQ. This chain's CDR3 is CASSLSGRGAQYF. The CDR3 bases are TGCGCCAGCAGCTTGAGCGGCCGGGGGGCACAGTACTTC.

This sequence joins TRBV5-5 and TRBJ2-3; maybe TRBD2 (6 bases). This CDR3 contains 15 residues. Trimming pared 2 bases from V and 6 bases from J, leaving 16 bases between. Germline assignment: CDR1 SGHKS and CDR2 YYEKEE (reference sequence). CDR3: CASSFWTGGGDTQYF. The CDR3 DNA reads TGTGCCAGCAGCTTCTGGACGGGTGGGGGGGATACGCAGTATTTT.

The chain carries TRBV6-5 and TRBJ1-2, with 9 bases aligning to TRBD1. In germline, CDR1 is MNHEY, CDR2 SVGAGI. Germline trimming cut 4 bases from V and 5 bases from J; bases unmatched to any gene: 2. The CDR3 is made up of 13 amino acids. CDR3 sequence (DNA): TGTGCCAGCAGTTCAGGACAGGGGTATGGCTACACCTTC. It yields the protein CASSSGQGYGYTF.

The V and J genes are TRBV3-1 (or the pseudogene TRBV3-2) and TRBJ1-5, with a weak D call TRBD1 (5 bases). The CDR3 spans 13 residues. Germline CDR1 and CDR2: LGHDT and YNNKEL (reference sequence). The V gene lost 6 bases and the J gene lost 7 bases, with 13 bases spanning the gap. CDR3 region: CASSPPGGQPQHF. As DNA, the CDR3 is TGTGCCAGCAGTCCCCCCGGGGGGCAGCCCCAGCATTTT.

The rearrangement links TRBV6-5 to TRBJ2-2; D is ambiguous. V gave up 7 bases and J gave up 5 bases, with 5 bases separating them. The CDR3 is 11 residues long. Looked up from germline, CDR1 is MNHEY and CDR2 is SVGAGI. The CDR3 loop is CASTGTGELFF. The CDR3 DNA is TGTGCCAGCACCGGGACCGGGGAGCTGTTTTTT.

The CDR3 DNA sequence: TGTGCCTGGAGCCCGGGAGGGCAGTTGTATTCACCCCTCCACTTT. This codes for CAWSPGGQLYSPLHF. The chain employs TRBV30 and TRBJ1-6, with D unresolved. This CDR3 is built from 15 residues. With 3 bases removed from V and 8 bases from J, the gap between germline ends came to 17 bases. The germline gives CDR1 GTSNPN, CDR2 SVGIG (reference sequence). Full variable domain (rest looked up from reference TRBV30 and TRBJ1-6): SQTIHQWPATLVQPVGSPLSLECTVEGTSNPNLYWYRQAAGRGLQLLFYSVGIGQISSEVPQNLSASRPQDRQFILSSKKLLLSDSGFYLCAWSPGGQLYSPLHFGNGTRLTVT.

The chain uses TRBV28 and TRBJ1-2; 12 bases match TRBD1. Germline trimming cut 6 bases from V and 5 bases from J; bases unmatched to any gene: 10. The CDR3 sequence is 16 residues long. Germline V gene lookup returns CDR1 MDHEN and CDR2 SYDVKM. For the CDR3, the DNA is TGTGCCAGCAGCTCCCCGGGACAGGGGGCATGGTATGGCTACACCTTC. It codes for CASSSPGQGAWYGYTF.

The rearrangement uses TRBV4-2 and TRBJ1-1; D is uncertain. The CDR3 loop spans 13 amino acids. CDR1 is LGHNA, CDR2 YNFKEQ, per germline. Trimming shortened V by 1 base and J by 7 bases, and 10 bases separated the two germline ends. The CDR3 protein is CASSQVPTVEAFF. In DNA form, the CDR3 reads TGTGCCAGCAGCCAAGTCCCCACAGTTGAAGCTTTCTTT.

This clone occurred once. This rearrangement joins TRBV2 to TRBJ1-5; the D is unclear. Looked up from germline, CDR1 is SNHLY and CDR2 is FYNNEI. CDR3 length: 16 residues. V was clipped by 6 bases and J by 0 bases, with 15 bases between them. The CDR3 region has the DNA TGTGCCAGCAGGTCTGGCTTCAGTTATAGCAATCAGCCCCAGCATTTT. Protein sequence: CASRSGFSYSNQPQHF.

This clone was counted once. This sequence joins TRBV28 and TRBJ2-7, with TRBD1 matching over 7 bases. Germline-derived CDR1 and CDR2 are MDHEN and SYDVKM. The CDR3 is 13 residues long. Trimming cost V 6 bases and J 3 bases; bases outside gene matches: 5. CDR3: CASRSDRIYEQYF. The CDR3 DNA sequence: TGTGCCAGCAGATCGGACAGGATCTACGAGCAGTACTTC.

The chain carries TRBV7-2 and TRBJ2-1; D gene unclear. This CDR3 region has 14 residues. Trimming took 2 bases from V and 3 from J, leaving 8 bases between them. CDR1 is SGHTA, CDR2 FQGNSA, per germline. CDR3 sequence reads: CASSLRSDYNEQFF. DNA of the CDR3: TGTGCCAGCAGCTTACGGTCCGACTACAATGAGCAGTTCTTC.

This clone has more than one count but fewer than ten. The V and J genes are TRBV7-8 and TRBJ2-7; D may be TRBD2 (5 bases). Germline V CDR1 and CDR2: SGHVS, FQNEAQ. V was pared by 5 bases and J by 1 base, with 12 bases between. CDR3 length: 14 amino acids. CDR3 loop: CASSIPTSSYEQYF. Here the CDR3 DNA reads TGTGCCAGCAGCATCCCTACTAGTTCCTACGAGCAGTACTTC.

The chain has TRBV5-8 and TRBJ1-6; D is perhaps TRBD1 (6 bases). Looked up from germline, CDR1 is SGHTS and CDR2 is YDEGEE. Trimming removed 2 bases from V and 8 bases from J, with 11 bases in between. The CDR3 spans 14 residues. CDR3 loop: CASSFQGLDSPLHF. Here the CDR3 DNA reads TGTGCCAGCAGCTTTCAGGGGTTGGATTCACCCCTCCACTTT.

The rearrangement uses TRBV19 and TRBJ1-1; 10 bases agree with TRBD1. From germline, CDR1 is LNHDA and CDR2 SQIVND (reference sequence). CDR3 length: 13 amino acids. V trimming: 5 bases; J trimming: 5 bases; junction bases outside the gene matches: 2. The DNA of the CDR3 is TGTGCCAGTAGTCTGGACAGGGGGACTGAAGCTTTCTTT. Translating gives CASSLDRGTEAFF.

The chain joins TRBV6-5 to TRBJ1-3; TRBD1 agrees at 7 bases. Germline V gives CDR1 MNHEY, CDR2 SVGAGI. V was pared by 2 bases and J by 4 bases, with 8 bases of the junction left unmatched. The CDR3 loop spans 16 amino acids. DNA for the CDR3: TGTGCCAGCAGTTACGAAAAACAGGGGAAAGGAAACACCATATATTTT. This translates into CASSYEKQGKGNTIYF.